This T cell receptor (beta chain) was profiled in a study of blood T cells in healthy people across ages (dated by TCRdb to the mid-2010s). Context from the whole study: In model experiments, template switching captured roughly one uniquely barcoded TCR beta cDNA molecule for every two T cells. Age-related changes in TCR beta repertoire diversity were measured in the study by deep sequencing normalized with unique cDNA molecular identifiers. The donors were split into four age groups: young (average 16 years), middle-aged (roughly 39), aged (approximately 60) and long-lived (82). To avoid experimental bias, donors of different ages were spread randomly across the sequencing lanes. Using the same blood draw, the study looked at two additional independent replicas of 1 million unique cDNA reads for two donors, one aged 18 to 30 and the other aged 80 or older.

As concerns this clonotype: It has no known antigen specificity. Per-nucleotide qualities are absent, and no much larger clonotype sits a single base away.

Reading from cysteine to phenylalanine, the CDR3 counts 14 amino acids. Only the CDR3 DNA is retained, 42 bases long and in frame from the first base. In the germline V gene (reference sequence), CDR1 corresponds to DFQATT and CDR2 to SNEGSKA. V is pared back by 0 bases and J by 4 bases, with 12 bases lying between the germline termini. The paper's findings and limits, for the study overall: As age increased, observed TCR beta diversity per million T cells dropped in a roughly linear way, and a significant reduction was already evident by age around 41. Compared with the aged group, the long-lived group had more naive CD4+ T cells, fewer expanded clones and increased TCR diversity, suggesting age selection. Since profiling was done on bulk unsorted PBMCs, naive and antigen-experienced compartments could not be conclusively compared. A strong correlation was found between observed TCR beta diversity and the percentage of naive T cells measured by flow cytometry. Estimates of total diversity based on one million sequenced T cells were regarded as lower bounds and as underestimates. The CMV infection status of donors was not known, potentially confounding age-related changes in expanded clonotypes.

Library preparation used 5' RACE. The second PCR ran for about 7 to 11 cycles and used a J-beta primer mix along with a sample-barcoded 5' primer. Each TCR beta cDNA molecule received a unique molecular identifier from a template-switch 5' adaptor carrying 12 random nucleotides. Each sample yielded at least 2.5 million CDR3-containing paired-end reads. The Mint cDNA synthesis kit, primed by a TRBC-specific oligonucleotide, was used to synthesize first-strand cDNA from all RNA. Following uracil-DNA glycosylase treatment, all cDNA underwent a first 18-cycle PCR with the universal primers M1SS and BC2_uni_R. The original pipeline was this. Each sample was normalized by randomly selecting 1 million high-quality reads, each carrying a distinct molecular identifier. Instead of being binned into consensus sequences, reads that shared molecular identifiers were thrown out. MiTCR, run with a Q25 quality threshold and the strictest error-elimination algorithm, handled CDR3 identification, clonotype clustering and error correction. A nonparametric unseen species model using Euler transformation provided a lower-bound estimate of total TCR beta diversity. TCRdb ran its own pipeline on the public reads, namely fastp trimming at Q25 and MiXCR clone calling, and kept in-frame beta chains. Rows merge per CDR3 protein into single entries with the most common DNA and genes. TCRdb's processing, not the authors' own work, is the source of the V and J calls. For this sample there are 1.5 million to 2 million distinct CDR3 sequences; 39% appear just once. Roughly 23% of the sample goes to the ten largest clones.

The approximately 39 donors, aged about 6 to 95 years, were systemically healthy Caucasian individuals from Russia. Each donor gave around 9.5 milliliters of peripheral blood, collected into EDTA-treated Vacutainer tubes. Ficoll-Paque density-gradient centrifugation was used to isolate PBMCs, with at least 6 million per sample. Total RNA, at least 5 micrograms per sample, was extracted from PBMCs with Trizol reagent. For every donor, an aliquot of PBMCs went through flow cytometry to measure the percentages of naive CD45RAhigh/CD27high T cells. This TCR came from a human donor in good health. The material sequenced was blood. The V and J segments used are TRBV20-1 and TRBJ2-5; the D segment might be TRBD1 or TRBD2, since each matches 5 bases. The CDR3 corresponds to CSARDGGMGETQYF. The nucleotide sequence is TGCAGTGCTAGAGATGGGGGAATGGGAGAGACCCAGTACTTC.